The entry below describes one TCR beta chain. Profiling relied on immunoSEQ multiplex PCR, and the TCRdb table lists in-frame clones only, not all of them. The sample gives about 94,000 clones, 88% of which show up once; about 12% is in the top ten. The sample is drawn from a study of T cell responses to AZD1222 COVID-19 vaccine. The V and J ends lost 0 bases and 2 bases respectively, with 10 bases between them. The CDR3 extends over 14 amino acids. Germline V gives CDR1 SQVTM, CDR2 ANQGSEA. The receptor's source is an adult who received the AZD1222 COVID-19 vaccine. The input for sequencing was peripheral blood, taken 28 days after the second AZD1222 dose. The J gene is TRBJ1-2, the V gene TRBV29-1, with D unresolved. CDR3 bases: TGCAGCGTTGAAGACGGTGGGTTCAACTATGGCTACACCTTC. Its protein is CSVEDGGFNYGYTF.